The text below deals with one T cell receptor beta chain. Antigen: not known. The record originates from a study of T cell repertoires in cytomegalovirus infection. The wider study: The public TCR beta signatures pointed to both CMV infection and matching HLA type.

Study-level findings and limits: Summed frequency of public TCR beta families distinguished CMV carriers with the relevant HLA. HLA-C-restricted TCR beta clonotypes specific for CMV led the ex vivo response.

In TCRdb, the reads were re-called with MiXCR into one record per CDR3 protein. Among 200,000 or so distinct CDR3 sequences listed, about 30% were seen once. The CDR3 extends over 16 amino acids. V lost 6 bases, J lost 0 bases, and 14 bases lay in between. Per the germline V gene, CDR1 is SNHLY and CDR2 is FYNNEI. Sequencing was carried out using PBMCs. The clonotype originates from a human donor in good health (CMV status not recorded). Some clones in this sample may be carry-over from other donors' samples. The rearrangement links TRBV2 to TRBJ2-2, with unresolved D. The CDR3 DNA is TGTGCCAGCAGCCTCGATTCGTACGCGAACACCGGGGAGCTGTTTTTT. Its protein is CASSLDSYANTGELFF.